The clone carrying this T cell receptor (beta chain) was counted many times. What it recognizes is unknown. This specimen comes from a study of T cells after yellow fever vaccination. Across the whole study: SMART-Seq v4 Ultra Low Input served to prepare low-cell-number fractions.

Universal primer sites and UMIs were introduced during 5'RACE template-switching synthesis of TCR cDNA. In TCRdb, the 5' RACE reads were re-called with MiXCR into one record per CDR3 protein. The profile shows 500,000 to 650,000 distinct CDR3 sequences, 10% to 15% of them singletons. CDR1 is MNHEY and CDR2 is SMNVEV in the germline V gene (reference sequence). This CDR3 comprises 13 residues. V was cut by 5 bases and J by 1 base, with 9 bases left in between. General observations from the study: Researchers report a weaker secondary response that nonetheless peaked faster, day 5 versus 15.

The rearrangement joins TRBV27 to TRBJ2-7; D not certain. The sequencing here drew on PBMCs, taken on the day of the yellow fever booster vaccination. This clonotype was obtained from a man in his thirties or forties who received the YFV17D yellow fever vaccine. In DNA form, the CDR3 reads TGTGCCAGCAGTCACGGCCCATCCTACGAGCAGTACTTC. Encoded protein: CASSHGPSYEQYF.